The 20 T cell receptor beta chains below were found in one sample sequenced in a study of OX40 agonist ivuxolimab in advanced cancers. The protocol was immunoSEQ multiplex PCR, while the TCRdb copy is restricted to in-frame clones and leaves out a portion. In the table there are tens of thousands of clones, around 90% of which are singletons. The sample was CD4+ or CD8+ T cells sorted from blood, taken in a trial of the OX40 agonist ivuxolimab. The source is an adult with an advanced solid tumor such as melanoma, head and neck, liver or kidney cancer.

V gene TRBV7-2 combines with J gene TRBJ2-7; D remains unclear. The CDR3 contains 15 residues. Germline V lookup: CDR1 SGHTA, CDR2 FQGNSA. The V and J ends lost 5 bases and 2 bases respectively, with 16 bases between them. CDR3 sequence (DNA): TGTGCCAGCAGCCAAGACGTCCGAACAGCCTACGAGCAGTACTTC. It encodes CASSQDVRTAYEQYF.

V is TRBV7-2 and J is TRBJ2-3, with 10 bases fitting TRBD2. V dropped 4 bases and J dropped 5; count of bases not matched to a gene: 9. Germline lookup yields CDR1 SGHTA and CDR2 FQGNSA. This CDR3 contains 16 residues. This CDR3 is CASSSGAGGRGDTQYF. The CDR3 coding sequence is TGTGCCAGCAGCTCGGGAGCGGGAGGGAGGGGAGATACGCAGTATTTT.

As regards this clone: At one end, the junction sequence differs from germline, possibly due to a read error. Other DNA sequences in the sample encode the same CDR3. CDR3 sequence: CASSLVGQPLHQPQHF. CDR3 sequence (DNA): TGTGCCAGCAGCTTGGTTGGACAGCCCTTACATCAACCCCAGCATTTT. The rearrangement links TRBV5-4 to TRBJ1-5, with D maybe TRBD1 (6 bases). The CDR3 totals 16 residues. Germline assignment: CDR1 SGHNT and CDR2 YYREEE (reference sequence).

This sequence joins TRBV5-1 and TRBJ2-5, with TRBD2 matching over 8 bases. Trimming removed 4 bases from V and 1 base from J; junction bases left unmatched: 12. The CDR3 has 17 amino acids. In germline, CDR1 is SGHRS, CDR2 YFSETQ. CDR3 amino acids: CASSPGALTSGQETQYF. CDR3 coding DNA: TGCGCCAGCAGCCCAGGAGCCCTTACTAGCGGCCAAGAGACCCAGTACTTC.

The chain joins TRBV19 to TRBJ2-1; D is uncertain. The CDR3 consists of 15 residues. CDR1 is LNHDA, CDR2 SQIVND, per germline (reference sequence). V was clipped by 1 base and J by 4 bases, with 11 bases between them. The DNA for the CDR3 is TGTGCCAGTAGTATAGTCGGCCTAGTTTACAATGAGCAGTTCTTC. Its translation: CASSIVGLVYNEQFF.

CDR3 sequence: CASSVVGGTGRHEQYF. CDR3 nucleotides: TGTGCCAGCAGCGTAGTCGGGGGAACAGGGAGGCACGAGCAGTACTTC. The genes are TRBV9 and TRBJ2-7; D is perhaps TRBD1 or TRBD2 (6 bases each). Trimming shortened V by 0 bases and J by 5 bases, and 18 bases separated the two germline ends. Germline V CDR1 and CDR2: SGDLS, YYNGEE. The CDR3 loop spans 16 amino acids.

This rearrangement joins TRBV6-1 to TRBJ1-5; 9 bases align to TRBD1. Germline CDR1 MNHNS, CDR2 SASEGT. The trim removed 6 bases at V and 7 bases at J, leaving 10 bases unmatched. The CDR3 is 15 residues long. The CDR3 is CASSRMTGGGQPQHF. The CDR3 coding sequence is TGTGCCAGCAGCCGAATGACAGGGGGTGGACAGCCCCAGCATTTT.

This rearrangement joins TRBV21-1 to TRBJ2-3; the D call in the table, TRBD1, was not verified against the DNA. TRBV21-1 is noted as a pseudogene. This CDR3 contains 15 residues. This CDR3 is CASSQVQPYTDTQYF. Written as DNA, the CDR3 is TGTGCCAGCAGCCAGGTGCAACCGTACACAGATACGCAGTATTTT.

This rearrangement joins TRBV18 to TRBJ2-7, with 9 bases aligning to TRBD1. CDR1 is KGHSH and CDR2 is LQKENI in the germline V gene. The CDR3 covers 15 residues. V shed 5 bases, J shed 3 bases, and the junction held 8 bases outside the gene matches. The CDR3, as DNA: TGTGCCAGCTCAGCCACCGGGACAGGGATCTACGAGCAGTACTTC. This codes for CASSATGTGIYEQYF.

J is TRBJ2-3 and V is TRBV10-3; maybe TRBD1 (6 bases). Trimming removed 4 bases from V and 4 bases from J, with 18 bases in between. Germline lookup yields CDR1 ENHRY and CDR2 SYGVKD. The CDR3 is 16 residues long. CDR3 DNA: TGTGCCATCAGTGTGGATAAACAGGGAACGTCAGATACGCAGTATTTT. As protein: CAISVDKQGTSDTQYF.

This chain uses TRBV5-1 with TRBJ1-1; maybe TRBD1 (5 bases). Germline V CDR1 and CDR2: SGHRS, YFSETQ. V lost 8 bases to trimming and J lost 4 bases, with 15 bases between them. The CDR3 has 13 residues. This chain's CDR3 is CASHSGVITEAFF. In nucleotides, the CDR3 is TGCGCCAGTCATTCGGGGGTTATCACTGAAGCTTTCTTT.

This clone was counted a few times. Different DNA sequences within this sample yield the same CDR3. The chain uses TRBV5-1 and TRBJ1-1, with TRBD1 as a possible D gene (6 bases). This CDR3 spans 14 amino acids. From germline, CDR1 is SGHRS and CDR2 YFSETQ. V lost 4 bases and J 1 base, leaving 11 bases between the germline ends. The CDR3 loop is CASSLDSSNTEAFF. Written as DNA, the CDR3 is TGCGCCAGCAGCCTGGACAGCTCGAACACTGAAGCTTTCTTT.

V usage is TRBV11-3 and J usage is TRBJ2-7; unclear D gene. The germline V gene encodes CDR1 SGHNT and CDR2 YENEEA. This CDR3 is 13 amino acids long. V lost 4 bases to trimming and J lost 3 bases, with 10 bases between them. CDR3 region: CASSSSGYYEQYF. CDR3 nucleotide sequence: TGTGCCAGCAGCTCCTCAGGTTACTACGAGCAGTACTTC.

This chain uses TRBV30 with TRBJ1-2; D is unresolved. V lost 7 bases and J lost 5, with 17 bases in between. In germline, CDR1 is GTSNPN, CDR2 SVGIG (reference sequence). CDR3 length: 13 residues. Written as DNA, the CDR3 is TGTGCCTTCTCCCCCGACAAGGGTTATGGCTACACCTTC. Encoded protein: CAFSPDKGYGYTF. Filled out from reference TRBV30 and TRBJ1-2, the complete variable domain reads SQTIHQWPATLVQPVGSPLSLECTVEGTSNPNLYWYRQAAGRGLQLLFYSVGIGQISSEVPQNLSASRPQDRQFILSSKKLLLSDSGFYLCAFSPDKGYGYTFGSGTRLTVV.

The chain carries TRBV11-2 and TRBJ1-3, with unresolved D. Trimming took off 7 bases at V and 0 bases at J, with 10 bases between the two ends. This CDR3 has 14 residues. In germline, CDR1 is SGHAT, CDR2 FQNNGV. The CDR3 loop is CASKRPSSGNTIYF. The CDR3 coding sequence is TGTGCCAGCAAACGGCCTAGCTCTGGAAACACCATATATTTT.

The chain uses TRBV2 and TRBJ1-5, with D possibly matching TRBD1 (6 bases). The CDR3 has 14 residues. V lost 6 bases and J 3 bases, leaving 12 bases between the germline ends. The V gene's germline CDR1 is SNHLY and CDR2 FYNNEI. The CDR3 DNA follows: TGTGCCAGCAGGGTCGGACAGCACAATCAGCCCCAGCATTTT. Protein product: CASRVGQHNQPQHF.

This clone was detected once. The chain carries TRBV7-2 and TRBJ2-1; TRBD2 matches 10 bases. The CDR3 length is 16 residues. Germline trimming cut 0 bases from V and 7 bases from J; bases unmatched to any gene: 6. The germline V gene encodes CDR1 SGHTA and CDR2 FQGNSA. The CDR3 spells CASSLASGGAWNEQFF. As DNA, the CDR3 is TGTGCCAGCAGCTTAGCGAGCGGGGGGGCCTGGAATGAGCAGTTCTTC.

The chain recombines TRBV21-1 with TRBJ1-3; the table calls TRBD1, which could not be checked here. TRBV21-1 is assigned pseudogene status. The CDR3 runs 17 residues. The CDR3 is CASSPTVRPFSGNTIYF. The CDR3 nucleotides read TGTGCCAGCAGCCCGACAGTCAGGCCCTTTTCTGGAAACACCATATATTTT.

In DNA form, the CDR3 reads TGTGCCAGCAGCTTACTTGACAGGGACGGCCAGCCCCAGCATTTT. It codes for CASSLLDRDGQPQHF. This rearrangement joins TRBV5-8 to TRBJ1-5, with 7 bases that match TRBD1. The CDR3 totals 15 residues. Germline CDR1 is SGHTS and CDR2 is YDEGEE. V lost 2 bases to trimming and J lost 7 bases; unmatched junction nucleotides: 9.

The chain employs TRBV19 and TRBJ1-3; D is ambiguous. Germline CDR1 LNHDA, CDR2 SQIVND (reference sequence). The CDR3 spans 14 residues. V was clipped by 5 bases and J by 0 bases, with 8 bases between them. CDR3 loop: CASSPGHSGNTIYF. DNA for the CDR3: TGTGCCAGTAGTCCCGGGCACTCTGGAAACACCATATATTTT.